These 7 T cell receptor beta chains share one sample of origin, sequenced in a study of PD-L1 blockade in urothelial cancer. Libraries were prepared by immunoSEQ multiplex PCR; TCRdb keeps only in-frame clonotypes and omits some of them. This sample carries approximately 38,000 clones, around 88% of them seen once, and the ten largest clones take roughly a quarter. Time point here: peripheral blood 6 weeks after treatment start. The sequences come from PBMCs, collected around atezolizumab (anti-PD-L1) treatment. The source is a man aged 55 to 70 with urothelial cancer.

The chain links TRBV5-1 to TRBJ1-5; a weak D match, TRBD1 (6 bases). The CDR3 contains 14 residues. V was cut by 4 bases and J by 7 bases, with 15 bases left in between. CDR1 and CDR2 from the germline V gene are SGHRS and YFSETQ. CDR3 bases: TGCGCCAGCAGCGGGGGGGGCTTGGGGCAGCCCCAGCATTTT. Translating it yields CASSGGGLGQPQHF.

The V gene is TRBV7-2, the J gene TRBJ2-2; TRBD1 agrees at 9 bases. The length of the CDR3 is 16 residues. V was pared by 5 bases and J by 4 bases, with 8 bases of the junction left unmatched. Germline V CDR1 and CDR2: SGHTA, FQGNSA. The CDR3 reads CASSLTPGQGTGELFF. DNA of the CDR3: TGTGCCAGCAGCCTGACCCCGGGACAGGGCACCGGGGAGCTGTTTTTT.

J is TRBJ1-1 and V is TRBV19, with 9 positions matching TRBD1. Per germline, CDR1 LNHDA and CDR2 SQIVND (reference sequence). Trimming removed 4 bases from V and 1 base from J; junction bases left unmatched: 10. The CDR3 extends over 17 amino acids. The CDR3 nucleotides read TGTGCCAGTAGTAAAGCTGACAGGGGGGCACGGAACACTGAAGCTTTCTTT. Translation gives CASSKADRGARNTEAFF.

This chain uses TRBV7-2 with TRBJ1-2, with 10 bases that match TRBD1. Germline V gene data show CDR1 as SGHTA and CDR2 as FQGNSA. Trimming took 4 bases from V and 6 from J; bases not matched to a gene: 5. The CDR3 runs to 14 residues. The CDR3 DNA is TGTGCCAGCAGCTCCGGGACAGGGGCGAATGGCTACACCTTC. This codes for CASSSGTGANGYTF.

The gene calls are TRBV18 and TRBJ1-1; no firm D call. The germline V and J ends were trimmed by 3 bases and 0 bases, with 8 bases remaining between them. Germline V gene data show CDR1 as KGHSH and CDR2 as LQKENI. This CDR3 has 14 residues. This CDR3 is CASSPSRLNTEAFF. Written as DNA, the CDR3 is TGTGCCAGCTCACCTTCCAGATTGAACACTGAAGCTTTCTTT.

Here the CDR3 reads CASSSSYSYGYTF. Here the CDR3 DNA reads TGTGCCAGCAGCTCCTCATACAGCTATGGCTACACCTTC. J is TRBJ1-2 and V is TRBV9, with no clear D. Trimming removed 4 bases from V and 4 bases from J, with 11 bases in between. Per the germline V gene, CDR1 is SGDLS and CDR2 is YYNGEE. This CDR3 spans 13 amino acids.

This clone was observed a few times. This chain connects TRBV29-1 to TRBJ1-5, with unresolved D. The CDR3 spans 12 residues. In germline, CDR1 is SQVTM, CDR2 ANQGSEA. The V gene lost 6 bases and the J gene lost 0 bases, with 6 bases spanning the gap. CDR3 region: CSVTISNQPQHF. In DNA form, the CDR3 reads TGCAGCGTCACAATTAGCAATCAGCCCCAGCATTTT.